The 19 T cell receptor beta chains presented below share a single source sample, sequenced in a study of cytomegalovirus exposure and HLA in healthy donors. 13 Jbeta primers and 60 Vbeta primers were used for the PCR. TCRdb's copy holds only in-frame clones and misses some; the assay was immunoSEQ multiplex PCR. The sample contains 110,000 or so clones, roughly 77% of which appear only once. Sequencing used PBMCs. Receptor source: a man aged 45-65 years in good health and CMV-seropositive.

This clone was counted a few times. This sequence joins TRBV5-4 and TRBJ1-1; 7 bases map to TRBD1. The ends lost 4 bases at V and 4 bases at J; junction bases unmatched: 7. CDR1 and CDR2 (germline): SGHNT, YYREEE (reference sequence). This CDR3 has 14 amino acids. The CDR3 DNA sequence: TGTGCCAGCAGCCCGACAGGGTTCGGCACTGAAGCTTTCTTT. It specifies CASSPTGFGTEAFF.

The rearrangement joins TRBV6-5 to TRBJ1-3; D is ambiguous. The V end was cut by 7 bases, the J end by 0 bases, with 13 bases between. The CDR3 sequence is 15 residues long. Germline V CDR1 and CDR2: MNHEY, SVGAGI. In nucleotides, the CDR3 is TGTGCCAGCACCTCGGGGATTGTCTCTGGAAACACCATATATTTT. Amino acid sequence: CASTSGIVSGNTIYF.

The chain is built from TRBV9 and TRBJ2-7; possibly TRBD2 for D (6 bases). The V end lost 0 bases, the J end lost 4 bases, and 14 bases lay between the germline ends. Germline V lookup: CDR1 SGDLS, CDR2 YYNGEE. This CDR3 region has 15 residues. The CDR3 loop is CASSVGAASGYEQYF. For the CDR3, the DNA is TGTGCCAGCAGCGTAGGCGCGGCGAGCGGGTACGAGCAGTACTTC.

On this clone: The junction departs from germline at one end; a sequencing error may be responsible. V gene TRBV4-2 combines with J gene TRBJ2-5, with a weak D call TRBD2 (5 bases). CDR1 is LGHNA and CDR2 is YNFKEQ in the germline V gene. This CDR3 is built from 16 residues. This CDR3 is CANSPKLGPGEETQYF. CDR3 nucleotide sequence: TGTGCCAACAGCCCCAAACTCGGGCCCGGGGAAGAGACCCAGTACTTC.

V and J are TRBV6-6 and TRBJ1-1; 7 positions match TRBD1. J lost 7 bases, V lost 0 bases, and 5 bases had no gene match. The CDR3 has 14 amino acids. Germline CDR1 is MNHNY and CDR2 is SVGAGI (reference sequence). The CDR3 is CASSYSQGGNEAFF. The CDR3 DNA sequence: TGTGCCAGCAGTTACTCCCAGGGGGGCAATGAAGCTTTCTTT.

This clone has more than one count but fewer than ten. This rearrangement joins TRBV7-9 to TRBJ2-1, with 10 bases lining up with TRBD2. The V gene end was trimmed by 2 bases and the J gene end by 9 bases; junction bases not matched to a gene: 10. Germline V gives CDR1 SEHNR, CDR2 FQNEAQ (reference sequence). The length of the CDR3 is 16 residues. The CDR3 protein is CASSLRPAGGLSEQFF. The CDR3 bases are TGTGCCAGCAGCTTAAGGCCAGCGGGAGGGCTCAGTGAGCAGTTCTTC.

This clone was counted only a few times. The CDR3 region has the DNA TGTGCCAGCACCCGCCCAGGGGGGAATGAAAAACTGTTTTTT. Translating it yields CASTRPGGNEKLFF. The J gene is TRBJ1-4, the V gene TRBV2, with 7 positions matching TRBD1. J lost 5 bases, V lost 7 bases, and 7 bases had no gene match. The CDR3 loop spans 14 amino acids. From germline, CDR1 is SNHLY and CDR2 FYNNEI.

This CDR3 reads CASSLQQGSNYGYTF. The CDR3 coding sequence is TGCGCCAGCAGCCTACAACAGGGATCTAACTATGGCTACACCTTC. This chain joins TRBV4-1 and TRBJ1-2, with D perhaps TRBD1 (6 bases). Germline lookup yields CDR1 MGHRA and CDR2 YSYEKL. CDR3 size: 15 residues. Trimming pared 4 bases from V and 0 bases from J, leaving 12 bases between.

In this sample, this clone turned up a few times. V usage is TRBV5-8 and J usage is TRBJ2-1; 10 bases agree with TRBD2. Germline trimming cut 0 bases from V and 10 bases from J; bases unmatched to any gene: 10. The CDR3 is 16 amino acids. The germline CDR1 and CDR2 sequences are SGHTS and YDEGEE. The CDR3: CASSLGASGGLREQFF. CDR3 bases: TGTGCCAGCAGCTTGGGTGCTAGCGGGGGCCTTAGGGAGCAGTTCTTC.

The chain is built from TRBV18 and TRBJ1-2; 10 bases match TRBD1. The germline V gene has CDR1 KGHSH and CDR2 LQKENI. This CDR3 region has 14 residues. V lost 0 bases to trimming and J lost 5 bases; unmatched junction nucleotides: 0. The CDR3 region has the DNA TGTGCCAGCTCACCACCGGGACAGGGGTATGGCTACACCTTC. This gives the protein CASSPPGQGYGYTF.

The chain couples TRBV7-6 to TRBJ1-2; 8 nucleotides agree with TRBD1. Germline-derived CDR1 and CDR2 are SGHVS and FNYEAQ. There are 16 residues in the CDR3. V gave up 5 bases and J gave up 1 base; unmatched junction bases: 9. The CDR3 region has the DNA TGTGCCAGCAGCAGGGGACAGGTCCAAGATAACTATGGCTACACCTTC. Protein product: CASSRGQVQDNYGYTF.

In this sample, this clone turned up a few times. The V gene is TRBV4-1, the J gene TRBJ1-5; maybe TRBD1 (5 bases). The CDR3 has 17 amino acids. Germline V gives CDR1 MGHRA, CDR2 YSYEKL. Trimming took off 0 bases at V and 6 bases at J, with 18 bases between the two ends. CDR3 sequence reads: CASSQDMRRRARQPQHF. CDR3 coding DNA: TGCGCCAGCAGCCAAGATATGAGGCGCAGGGCCCGTCAGCCCCAGCATTTT.

The CDR3, as DNA: TGTGCCAGCAGCTTAGTAACTAACACTGAAGCTTTCTTT. Its translation: CASSLVTNTEAFF. The J gene is TRBJ1-1, the V gene TRBV7-9, with D uncertain. Germline CDR1 is SEHNR and CDR2 is FQNEAQ (reference sequence). The CDR3 contains 13 residues. Trimming left V 1 base short and J 2 bases short, with 5 bases between.

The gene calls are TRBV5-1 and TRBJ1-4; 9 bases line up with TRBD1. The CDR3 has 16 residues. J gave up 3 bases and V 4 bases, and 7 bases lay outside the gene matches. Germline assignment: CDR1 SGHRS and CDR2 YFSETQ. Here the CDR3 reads CASSPGTGPPNEKLFF. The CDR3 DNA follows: TGCGCCAGCAGCCCTGGGACAGGGCCCCCTAATGAAAAACTGTTTTTT.

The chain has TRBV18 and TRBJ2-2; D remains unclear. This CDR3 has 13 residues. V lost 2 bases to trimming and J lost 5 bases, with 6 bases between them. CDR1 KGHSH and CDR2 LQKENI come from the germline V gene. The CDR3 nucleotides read TGTGCCAGCTCACCAGACAAAACCGGGGAGCTGTTTTTT. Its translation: CASSPDKTGELFF.

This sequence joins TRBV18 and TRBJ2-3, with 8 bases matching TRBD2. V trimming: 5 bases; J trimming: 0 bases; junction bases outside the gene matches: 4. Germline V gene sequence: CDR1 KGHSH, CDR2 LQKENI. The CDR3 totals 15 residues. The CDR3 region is CASSFSGASTDTQYF. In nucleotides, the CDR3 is TGTGCCAGCTCATTTAGCGGGGCGAGCACAGATACGCAGTATTTT.

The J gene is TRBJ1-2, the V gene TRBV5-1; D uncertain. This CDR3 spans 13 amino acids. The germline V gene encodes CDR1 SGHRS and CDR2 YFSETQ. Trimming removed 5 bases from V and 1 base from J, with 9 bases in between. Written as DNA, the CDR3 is TGCGCCAGCAGTCCGGAGGGTAACTATGGCTACACCTTC. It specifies CASSPEGNYGYTF.

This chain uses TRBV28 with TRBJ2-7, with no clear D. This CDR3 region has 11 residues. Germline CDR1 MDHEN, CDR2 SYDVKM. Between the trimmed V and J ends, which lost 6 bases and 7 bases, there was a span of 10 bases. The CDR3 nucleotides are TGTGCCAGCAGCGAGTCCCGGGAGCAGTACTTC. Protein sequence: CASSESREQYF. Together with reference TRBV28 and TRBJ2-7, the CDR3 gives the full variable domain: DVKVTQSSRYLVKRTGEKVFLECVQDMDHENMFWYRQDPGLGLRLIYFSYDVKMKEKGDIPEGYSVSREKKERFSLILESASTNQTSMYLCASSESREQYFGPGTRLTVT.

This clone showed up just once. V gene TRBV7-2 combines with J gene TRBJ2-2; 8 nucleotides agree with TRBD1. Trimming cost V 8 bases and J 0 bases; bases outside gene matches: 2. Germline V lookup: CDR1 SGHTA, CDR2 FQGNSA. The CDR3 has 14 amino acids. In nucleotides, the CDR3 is TGTGCCAGCGGGGACAGGTCGAACACCGGGGAGCTGTTTTTT. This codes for CASGDRSNTGELFF.